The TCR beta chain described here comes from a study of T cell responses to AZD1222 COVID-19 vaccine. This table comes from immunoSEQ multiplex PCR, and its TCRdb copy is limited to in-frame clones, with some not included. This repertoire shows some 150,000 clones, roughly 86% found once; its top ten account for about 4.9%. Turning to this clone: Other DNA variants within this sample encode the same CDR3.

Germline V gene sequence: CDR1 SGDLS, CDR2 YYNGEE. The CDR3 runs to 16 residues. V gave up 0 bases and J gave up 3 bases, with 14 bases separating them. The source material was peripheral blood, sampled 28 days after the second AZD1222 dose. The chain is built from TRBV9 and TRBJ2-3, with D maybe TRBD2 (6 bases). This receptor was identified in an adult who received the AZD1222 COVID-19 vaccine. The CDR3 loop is CASSVGAGGGTDTQYF. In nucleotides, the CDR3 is TGTGCCAGCAGCGTAGGGGCAGGTGGGGGGACAGATACGCAGTATTTT.